Below are 24 T cell receptor beta chains sequenced from a single sample in a study of blood T cell repertoires in COVID-19. The assay was immunoSEQ multiplex PCR, and TCRdb's table has in-frame clones only and misses some. The sample yields 250,000 to 300,000 clones, roughly 89% seen once. Material for sequencing was peripheral blood. The receptors derive from a man aged 50 to 59 with acute or convalescent COVID-19.

The CDR3 bases are TGTGCCAGCAGCGCCGGGACTAGCGGTGACTACAATGAGCAGTTCTTC. This encodes CASSAGTSGDYNEQFF. The V call is TRBV7-9, the J call TRBJ2-1; 11 bases are a match to TRBD2. CDR1 is SEHNR and CDR2 is FQNEAQ in the germline V gene (reference sequence). V trimming: 5 bases; J trimming: 3 bases; junction bases outside the gene matches: 6. The CDR3 sequence is 16 residues long.

This chain uses TRBV7-3 with TRBJ1-1; tentatively, D is TRBD1 (5 bases). Germline values: CDR1 SGHTA, CDR2 FQGTGA. CDR3 size: 14 residues. The V end lost 5 bases, the J end lost 4 bases, and 14 bases lay between the germline ends. CDR3 coding DNA: TGTGCCAGCAGCCCCCAGGGCGCGAGCACTGAAGCTTTCTTT. Translated, it gives CASSPQGASTEAFF.

V and J are TRBV29-1 and TRBJ1-1, with a possible D match to TRBD1 (5 bases). V was pared by 4 bases and J by 5 bases, with 14 bases between. This CDR3 has 13 residues. Germline values: CDR1 SQVTM, CDR2 ANQGSEA. The CDR3 nucleotides are TGCAGCGTTGTACCAGGGCCGGAGACTGAAGCTTTCTTT. It yields the protein CSVVPGPETEAFF.

The J gene is TRBJ1-2, the V gene TRBV10-2, with D possibly TRBD1 on 5 matching bases. V was pared by 0 bases and J by 4 bases, with 9 bases between. The CDR3 is 14 residues long. The V gene's germline CDR1 is WSHSY and CDR2 SAAADI. The DNA for the CDR3 is TGCGCCAGCAGTGAGTCGGGGCGGCGCTATGGCTACACCTTC. Translating it yields CASSESGRRYGYTF.

This chain links TRBV30 with TRBJ1-1, with D possibly matching TRBD1 (5 bases). This CDR3 has 12 residues. The V gene's germline CDR1 is GTSNPN and CDR2 SVGIG (reference sequence). Trimming removed 1 base from V and 8 bases from J, with 11 bases in between. CDR3 amino acids: CAWSEGYREAFF. CDR3 DNA: TGTGCCTGGAGTGAGGGTTACAGGGAAGCTTTCTTT.

This sequence joins TRBV7-3 and TRBJ2-2; 10 bases align to TRBD2. Per the germline V gene, CDR1 is SGHTA and CDR2 is FQGTGA. The trim removed 2 bases at V and 7 bases at J, leaving 7 bases unmatched. CDR3 length: 16 amino acids. CDR3 nucleotides: TGTGCCAGCAGCTTATACCTAGCGGGGGTTGGCGGGGAGCTGTTTTTT. It specifies CASSLYLAGVGGELFF.

The chain employs TRBV20-1 and TRBJ2-7; 9 nucleotides agree with TRBD1. The CDR3 length is 14 residues. Per germline, CDR1 DFQATT and CDR2 SNEGSKA (reference sequence). The trim removed 3 bases at V and 5 bases at J, leaving 8 bases unmatched. CDR3 protein: CSASPGTGPHEQYF. Here the CDR3 DNA reads TGCAGTGCTAGTCCCGGGACAGGGCCCCACGAGCAGTACTTC.

In regard to this clone: Other nucleotide sequences from this sample produce the same CDR3. The rearrangement links TRBV4-1 to TRBJ1-1; weak D call: TRBD1 (5 bases). Germline V gene data show CDR1 as MGHRA and CDR2 as YSYEKL. V was trimmed by 0 bases and J by 0 bases, leaving 11 bases between them. The CDR3 totals 16 residues. The CDR3 spells CASSQDGGGLNTEAFF. DNA of the CDR3: TGCGCCAGCAGCCAAGATGGTGGGGGGTTGAACACTGAAGCTTTCTTT.

The rearrangement joins TRBV3-1 (or the pseudogene TRBV3-2) to TRBJ1-2; possible D gene TRBD1, 5 bases. The CDR3 extends over 12 amino acids. The V end was cut by 3 bases, the J end by 8 bases, with 10 bases between. From germline, CDR1 is LGHDT and CDR2 YNNKEL (reference sequence). The CDR3 DNA sequence: TGTGCCAGCAGCCAGGGGGAGGTGGGCTACACCTTC. Translation gives CASSQGEVGYTF.

The rearrangement uses TRBV27 and TRBJ1-3; D is unresolved. Germline V lookup: CDR1 MNHEY, CDR2 SMNVEV (reference sequence). This CDR3 contains 15 residues. Deletions cut 4 bases from V and 0 bases from J, with 10 bases between. The CDR3 protein is CASSSTMSSGNTIYF. The DNA for the CDR3 is TGTGCCAGCAGTTCTACCATGAGCTCTGGAAACACCATATATTTT.

V usage is TRBV10-3 and J usage is TRBJ1-1; 7 nucleotides match TRBD1. The CDR3 extends over 15 amino acids. Trimming cost V 2 bases and J 4 bases; bases outside gene matches: 7. Germline CDR1 reads ENHRY; CDR2 reads SYGVKD. The CDR3 reads CAISEKWQGGTEAFF. CDR3 bases: TGTGCCATCAGTGAGAAATGGCAGGGGGGCACTGAAGCTTTCTTT.

The gene calls are TRBV18 and TRBJ1-1, with 8 bases fitting TRBD1. Germline V gene data show CDR1 as KGHSH and CDR2 as LQKENI. The V and J ends lost 3 bases and 7 bases, in that order; junction bases with no gene match: 1. This CDR3 comprises 12 residues. Here the CDR3 reads CASSPDRGEAFF. As DNA, the CDR3 is TGTGCCAGCTCACCTGACAGGGGTGAAGCTTTCTTT. Together with reference TRBV18 and TRBJ1-1, the CDR3 gives the full variable domain: NAGVMQNPRHLVRRRGQEARLRCSPMKGHSHVYWYRQLPEEGLKFMVYLQKENIIDESGMPKERFSAEFPKEGPSILRIQQVVRGDSAAYFCASSPDRGEAFFGQGTRLTVV.

This clone was recorded only once. The J gene is TRBJ1-1, the V gene TRBV6-4, with 7 bases that match TRBD1. Germline CDR1 and CDR2: MRHNA and SNTAGT. This CDR3 is 11 amino acids long. With V trimmed by 6 bases and J by 5 bases, 0 bases remained unmatched. The CDR3 nucleotides read TGTGCCAGCAGGACAGGGACTGAAGCTTTCTTT. This codes for CASRTGTEAFF.

The chain carries TRBV14 and TRBJ1-2; the D is unclear. Deletions cut 0 bases from V and 7 bases from J, with 12 bases between. From germline, CDR1 is SGHDN and CDR2 FVKESK. The CDR3 has 14 residues. This chain's CDR3 is CASSQDRGYGGYTF. CDR3 DNA: TGTGCCAGCAGCCAAGATAGAGGGTATGGTGGCTACACCTTC.

This chain connects TRBV27 to TRBJ1-2, with unresolved D. Trimming left V 3 bases short and J 8 bases short, with 16 bases between. This CDR3 has 14 amino acids. The germline V gene has CDR1 MNHEY and CDR2 SMNVEV (reference sequence). The CDR3 bases are TGTGCCAGCAGTTTTAATGGGGAGAAGAACGGCTACACCTTC. As protein: CASSFNGEKNGYTF.

The chain recombines TRBV6-6 with TRBJ2-7; 9 nucleotides line up with TRBD1. This CDR3 has 14 amino acids. CDR1 and CDR2 from the germline V gene are MNHNY and SVGAGI (reference sequence). V shed 6 bases and J 6 bases; nucleotides not matched to a gene: 9. The CDR3 DNA reads as TGTGCCAGCAGCCAAGGACGGACAGGGGCCGAGCAGTACTTC. It translates to CASSQGRTGAEQYF.

This clone appeared once. The chain has TRBV5-1 and TRBJ1-2, with 9 bases that match TRBD1. Germline V gene data show CDR1 as SGHRS and CDR2 as YFSETQ. This CDR3 has 14 amino acids. V was clipped by 4 bases and J by 4 bases; unmatched bases: 5. The CDR3 coding sequence is TGCGCCAGCAGCCTACAGGGGGCGGCCTATGGCTACACCTTC. Protein product: CASSLQGAAYGYTF. Combining the CDR3 with reference TRBV5-1 and TRBJ1-2 gives the whole variable domain KAGVTQTPRYLIKTRGQQVTLSCSPISGHRSVSWYQQTPGQGLQFLFEYFSETQRNKGNFPGRFSGRQFSNSRSEMNVSTLELGDSALYLCASSLQGAAYGYTFGSGTRLTVV.

V usage is TRBV6-2 or TRBV6-3 and J usage is TRBJ1-6; TRBD1 is a possible D gene (5 bases). Germline CDR1 and CDR2: MNHEY and SVGEGT. This CDR3 comprises 17 residues. V lost 7 bases and J 7 bases, leaving 23 bases between the germline ends. CDR3 sequence (DNA): TGTGCCAGCAACCCTCAGGGTCCGTTAGGCATGAATTCACCCCTCCACTTT. It yields the protein CASNPQGPLGMNSPLHF.

This sequence joins TRBV28 and TRBJ1-3; D uncertain. The CDR3 is 15 residues long. V lost 6 bases to trimming and J lost 7 bases, with 19 bases between them. The germline V gene encodes CDR1 MDHEN and CDR2 SYDVKM. The DNA of the CDR3 is TGTGCCAGCAGCCTCATCTTGGGAGTTTCCAACACCATATATTTT. It is translated as CASSLILGVSNTIYF.

The chain links TRBV5-1 to TRBJ1-1, with 8 bases that match TRBD1. J gave up 0 bases and V 3 bases, and 4 bases lay outside the gene matches. CDR3 length: 15 amino acids. CDR1 and CDR2 (germline): SGHRS, YFSETQ. In nucleotides, the CDR3 is TGCGCCAGCAGCTGGGGGACAGGTATGAACACTGAAGCTTTCTTT. Residues: CASSWGTGMNTEAFF.

The chain employs TRBV7-3 and TRBJ1-1; D possibly corresponds to TRBD1 (6 bases). CDR1 is SGHTA and CDR2 is FQGTGA in the germline V gene. Trimming removed 0 bases at V and 10 bases at J, with 12 bases between. The CDR3 contains 13 residues. As DNA, the CDR3 is TGTGCCAGCAGCTTAACTTACCGGGACACAGCTTTCTTT. The encoded protein is CASSLTYRDTAFF.

Points on this clone: Other DNA sequences in the sample encode the same CDR3. J is TRBJ1-5 and V is TRBV5-1; D may be TRBD1 (5 bases). Germline V gene lookup returns CDR1 SGHRS and CDR2 YFSETQ. This CDR3 has 14 amino acids. V gave up 0 bases and J gave up 2 bases, with 6 bases separating them. CDR3 DNA: TGCGCCAGCAGCTTGGCGGGGGGCAATCAGCCCCAGCATTTT. Residues: CASSLAGGNQPQHF. Looking up the rest from reference TRBV5-1 and TRBJ1-5 gives the full variable domain: KAGVTQTPRYLIKTRGQQVTLSCSPISGHRSVSWYQQTPGQGLQFLFEYFSETQRNKGNFPGRFSGRQFSNSRSEMNVSTLELGDSALYLCASSLAGGNQPQHFGDGTRLSIL.

The CDR3 loop is CASSQELPSGGGFYNEQFF. The CDR3 bases are TGTGCCAGCAGCCAAGAATTGCCTAGCGGGGGGGGTTTCTACAATGAGCAGTTCTTC. V usage is TRBV4-2 and J usage is TRBJ2-1; 12 positions match TRBD2. From germline, CDR1 is LGHNA and CDR2 YNFKEQ. This CDR3 is 19 amino acids long. Unmatched junction bases numbered 9, after V lost 0 bases and J lost 3 bases.

This clone was detected only once. The chain recombines TRBV7-3 with TRBJ2-1; 8 bases are a match to TRBD2. The V and J ends lost 6 bases and 0 bases, in that order; junction bases with no gene match: 7. The CDR3 totals 16 residues. The germline V gene has CDR1 SGHTA and CDR2 FQGTGA. The CDR3 is CASSFPRGGSYNEQFF. Written as DNA, the CDR3 is TGTGCCAGCAGTTTCCCTCGGGGGGGCTCCTACAATGAGCAGTTCTTC.